These 17 T cell receptor beta chains share one sample of origin, sequenced in a study of spatial heterogeneity in lung cancer. Whole-study results and caveats: The number of expanded tumor alpha and beta chains correlated with mutation number.

Described time point: sample taken at primary tumor resection. Antigen specificity for these receptors is unknown. TCRdb used MiXCR to reprocess the 5' RACE reads, holding one entry per CDR3 protein. The profile covers roughly 16,000 distinct CDR3 sequences, with 5% to 7.5% appearing a single time and around 7% taken by the ten largest. The sequencing here drew on lung tumor tissue, taken at surgery. The receptors shown here come from a male donor with early-stage non-small cell lung cancer.

This clonotype came up many times. This beta chain lies outside the target of a library built for alpha chains; its clone size means little. The J gene is TRBJ2-1, the V gene TRBV6-6; 7 nucleotides match TRBD2. The germline V gene encodes CDR1 MNHNY and CDR2 SVGAGI (reference sequence). The CDR3 runs 15 residues. V dropped 8 bases and J dropped 0; count of bases not matched to a gene: 7. CDR3 sequence (DNA): TGTGCCAGCTCGCAGGGAGGGAGCTCCTACAATGAGCAGTTCTTC. It codes for CASSQGGSSYNEQFF.

This clonotype appeared many times. A library made for alpha chains picked up this beta chain off target, so its size means little. The J gene is TRBJ2-5, the V gene TRBV20-1; 10 bases agree with TRBD2. Germline V gives CDR1 DFQATT, CDR2 SNEGSKA (reference sequence). V lost 7 bases, J lost 0 bases, and 11 bases stayed unmatched. The CDR3 is 16 residues long. The CDR3 coding sequence is TGCAGTGGAAGCGGGGGGGACGTATTGTACCAAGAGACCCAGTACTTC. This gives the protein CSGSGGDVLYQETQYF.

This clonotype was found many times. A library prepared for alpha chains yielded this beta chain as an off-target read; its size is of little meaning. The CDR3: CASGGLGEADTQYF. The CDR3 coding sequence is TGTGCCAGCGGGGGTTTGGGAGAGGCAGATACGCAGTATTTT. The chain has TRBV6-1 and TRBJ2-3; D might be TRBD1 or TRBD2, each matching 5 bases. The V end was cut by 8 bases, the J end by 4 bases, with 16 bases between. The CDR3 runs 14 residues. CDR1 and CDR2 from the germline V gene are MNHNS and SASEGT.

In this sample, this clonotype is medium-sized. In a library made to pick up alpha chains, this beta chain is a stray read with a size that means little. The CDR3 coding sequence is TGTGCCAGCAGCAGGCAGGGGGTTGTCAATGAGCAGTTCTTC. This encodes CASSRQGVVNEQFF. This sequence joins TRBV5-6 and TRBJ2-1; 7 bases map to TRBD1. Looked up from germline, CDR1 is SGHDT and CDR2 is YYEEEE. There are 14 residues in the CDR3. J lost 6 bases, V lost 4 bases, and 7 bases had no gene match.

Concerning this clonotype: Because the library targeted alpha chains, this beta chain is an off-target read whose size means little. The chain combines TRBV6-6 with TRBJ2-7, with D possibly matching TRBD2 (6 bases). Trimming cost V 3 bases and J 7 bases, with 19 bases left between them. Germline V gene lookup returns CDR1 MNHNY and CDR2 SVGAGI (reference sequence). This CDR3 is 15 amino acids long. CDR3 in amino acids: CASSYRGTGETEQYF. Written as DNA, the CDR3 is TGTGCCAGCAGTTATCGGGGGACCGGGGAGACAGAGCAGTACTTC.

Of note for this clonotype: This beta chain appears as a stray read in a library generated for alpha chains; its size is not informative. The V call is TRBV20-1, the J call TRBJ2-3, with 12 bases matching TRBD2. Germline CDR1 and CDR2: DFQATT and SNEGSKA (reference sequence). Trimming at V came to 5 bases and at J to 9 bases, leaving 6 bases not matched to a gene. The CDR3 length is 13 residues. The CDR3 region is CSAVGGTSGTQYF. CDR3 bases: TGCAGTGCTGTCGGAGGGACTAGCGGGACGCAGTATTTT.

In this sample, this clonotype turned up many times. Since it is a stray read in a library aimed at alpha chains, this beta chain has a size that is not meaningful. Here the CDR3 reads CAMGGKNTEAFF. CDR3 bases: TGTGCCATGGGGGGAAAGAACACTGAAGCTTTCTTT. This chain joins TRBV10-3 and TRBJ1-1; possibly TRBD1 for D (5 bases). The V end lost 9 bases, the J end lost 1 base, and 9 bases lay between the germline ends. The CDR3 sequence is 12 residues long. Per the germline V gene, CDR1 is ENHRY and CDR2 is SYGVKD.

This clonotype has a count of ten or more. This beta chain slipped into a library made for alpha chains as a stray read, so its size is not meaningful. V is TRBV29-1 and J is TRBJ1-4, with 9 bases aligning to TRBD1. CDR1 and CDR2 (germline): SQVTM, ANQGSEA. Trimming cost V 4 bases and J 0 bases; bases outside gene matches: 6. The CDR3 sequence is 16 residues long. Written as DNA, the CDR3 is TGCAGCGTTGGAGGGGACAGGGATTCAACTAATGAAAAACTGTTTTTT. It yields the protein CSVGGDRDSTNEKLFF.

This clonotype was seen ten or more times. Found in a library prepared for alpha chains, this beta chain is an off-target read, and its abundance has little meaning. V is TRBV7-2 and J is TRBJ2-3; the match to TRBD1 covers 7 bases. There are 15 residues in the CDR3. Germline CDR1 SGHTA, CDR2 FQGNSA. Trimming at V came to 0 bases and at J to 4 bases, leaving 4 bases not matched to a gene. The CDR3 loop reads CASSLAQGKSDTQYF. CDR3 coding DNA: TGTGCCAGCAGCTTAGCACAGGGGAAATCAGATACGCAGTATTTT.

This clonotype was detected only once. The junction does not match germline at one end; this may be a read error. Within a library made for alpha chains, this beta chain is off target, and its count is uninformative. The V gene is TRBV20-1, the J gene TRBJ2-3; TRBD1 or TRBD2 may be the D gene (7 bases each). The CDR3 covers 16 residues. In germline, CDR1 is DFQATT, CDR2 SNEGSKA (reference sequence). This CDR3 reads CSARVGRGRGTETQYF. CDR3 nucleotides: TGCAGTGCTAGAGTTGGGAGGGGGCGAGGCACAGAAACGCAGTATTTT.

In its sample, this clonotype was seen a few times. The library was prepared for alpha chains; this beta chain is a stray read, so its frequency means little. The chain has TRBV6-5 and TRBJ2-5, with 8 bases aligning to TRBD1. This CDR3 is built from 15 residues. Germline V gene sequence: CDR1 MNHEY, CDR2 SVGAGI. The ends lost 0 bases at V and 6 bases at J; junction bases unmatched: 6. CDR3 coding DNA: TGTGCCAGCAGTTACTCGGGCAGGGGGCCGAAGACCCAGTACTTC. Translated, it gives CASSYSGRGPKTQYF.

This clonotype appeared many times. Being off target in a library aimed at alpha chains, this beta chain has a size of little meaning. The chain has TRBV11-1 and TRBJ2-7; D unclear. Trimming took 4 bases from V and 3 from J, leaving 7 bases between them. Germline V gene sequence: CDR1 SGHAT, CDR2 FQDESV (reference sequence). CDR3 length: 12 residues. This CDR3 reads CASSSNIYEQYF. In nucleotides, the CDR3 is TGTGCCAGCAGCTCGAACATCTACGAGCAGTACTTC.

By its share, this clonotype is medium-sized. The library was designed around alpha chains, so this beta chain is a stray read whose abundance carries little weight. The V call is TRBV20-1, the J call TRBJ2-7, with 8 nucleotides matching TRBD1. There are 14 residues in the CDR3. The V and J ends lost 6 bases and 6 bases, in that order; junction bases with no gene match: 13. In germline, CDR1 is DFQATT, CDR2 SNEGSKA (reference sequence). The CDR3 here is CSANPSRGPSEQYF. Written as DNA, the CDR3 is TGCAGTGCAAATCCTTCCAGGGGGCCGAGCGAGCAGTACTTC.

This clonotype counts as medium-sized. This beta chain appears as a stray read in a library generated for alpha chains; its size is not informative. This chain links TRBV4-1 with TRBJ1-5, with TRBD1 matching over 7 bases. Germline CDR1 reads MGHRA; CDR2 reads YSYEKL. V was clipped by 1 base and J by 2 bases; unmatched bases: 14. This CDR3 has 19 residues. Written as DNA, the CDR3 is TGCGCCAGCAGCCAAGGACCCTGGGCCAGGGGGAAGGGCAATCAGCCCCAGCATTTT. Amino acids: CASSQGPWARGKGNQPQHF.

This clonotype was counted only a few times. The size of this beta chain means little, since it is a stray read in a library made for alpha chains. The chain joins TRBV20-1 to TRBJ1-1; D gene unclear. CDR3 size: 13 residues. V lost 0 bases to trimming and J lost 3 bases, with 8 bases between them. CDR1 DFQATT and CDR2 SNEGSKA come from the germline V gene (reference sequence). DNA for the CDR3: TGCAGTGCTAGAGATAGGCCGGACACTGAAGCTTTCTTT. Amino acids: CSARDRPDTEAFF.

Ten or more counts support this clonotype. Since it is a stray read in a library aimed at alpha chains, this beta chain has a size that is not meaningful. The chain uses TRBV20-1 and TRBJ1-2; TRBD1 aligns across 9 bases. The CDR3 spans 17 residues. Trimming took 1 base from V and 8 from J; bases not matched to a gene: 17. CDR1 is DFQATT and CDR2 is SNEGSKA in the germline V gene (reference sequence). This CDR3 is CSARVGTGIAKGLGYTF. For the CDR3, the DNA is TGCAGTGCTAGAGTGGGGACAGGGATAGCCAAGGGTTTAGGCTACACCTTC.

This clonotype was recorded many times. This beta chain came through as a stray read in a library set up for alpha chains, and its size says little. V is TRBV20-1 and J is TRBJ2-3; the D is unclear. Trimming removed 1 base at V and 6 bases at J, with 8 bases between. Per germline, CDR1 DFQATT and CDR2 SNEGSKA (reference sequence). The CDR3 has 12 residues. Here the CDR3 reads CSARAHGDTQYF. CDR3 nucleotide sequence: TGCAGTGCTAGAGCCCATGGGGATACGCAGTATTTT.